This passage covers 24 T cell receptor beta chains from one sample sequenced in a study of T cells after yellow fever vaccination. TCRdb recomputed calls from the 5' RACE reads with MiXCR, one row per CDR3 protein. The table has a few hundred thousand distinct CDR3 sequences, about 19% seen once. The sample in question was PBMCs, obtained 15 days after the yellow fever booster vaccination. The receptor source for this set is a man aged 30 to 39 who received the YFV17D yellow fever vaccine.

This clonotype was detected a few times. The chain employs TRBV7-9 and TRBJ2-1; D is unresolved. Germline CDR1 and CDR2: SEHNR and FQNEAQ (reference sequence). The CDR3 has 13 amino acids. The V and J ends lost 6 bases and 7 bases respectively, with 13 bases between them. Here the CDR3 DNA reads TGTGCCAGCAGTCCCCTGAGTCAGAATGAGCAGTTCTTC. Its translation is CASSPLSQNEQFF.

Comment on this clonotype: Here the CDR3 omits its conserved ending phenylalanine or tryptophan, so a read error is the likely source. It is unclear where the CDR3 begins or ends on the DNA, so no DNA is shown, and the CDR3 is as TCRdb lists it. V usage is TRBV3-1 and J usage is TRBJ2-1; the table calls TRBD1, which could not be checked here. The CDR3 is 9 amino acids in total, end residues counted. Per the germline V gene, CDR1 is LGHDT and CDR2 is YNNKEL (reference sequence). The CDR3 region is CASSQDLPP.

This clonotype appeared a few times. This chain joins TRBV3-1 and TRBJ2-4, with D perhaps assigned TRBD1 or TRBD2 (5 bases each). The germline V gene has CDR1 LGHDT and CDR2 YNNKEL (reference sequence). The CDR3 runs to 14 residues. Trimming took off 6 bases at V and 2 bases at J, with 11 bases between the two ends. The CDR3 bases are TGTGCCAGCAGACCCGGGACGACCAAAAACATTCAGTACTTC. It specifies CASRPGTTKNIQYF.

This clonotype occurred a few times. This chain connects TRBV10-3 to TRBJ2-2; 7 nucleotides match TRBD2. The CDR3 spans 18 residues. Germline V gene data show CDR1 as ENHRY and CDR2 as SYGVKD. Trimming took 1 base from V and 3 from J; bases not matched to a gene: 11. The DNA of the CDR3 is TGTGCCATCAGTGAGTTAGAGTTGCGTCTAGCGGACACCGGGGAGCTGTTTTTT. Protein: CAISELELRLADTGELFF.

This chain links TRBV30 with TRBJ2-7, with D tentatively TRBD1 or TRBD2 (5 bases each). The CDR3 sequence is 11 residues long. Looked up from germline, CDR1 is GTSNPN and CDR2 is SVGIG (reference sequence). Trimming took 8 bases from V and 3 from J, leaving 11 bases between them. CDR3 nucleotide sequence: TGTGCCCGAGGGACGGTCTACGAGCAGTACTTC. Translating it yields CARGTVYEQYF.

The sample holds a few counts of this clonotype. The CDR3 loop is CASSFSGVYNEQFF. The CDR3 nucleotides are TGTGCCAGCAGTTTTAGCGGGGTATACAATGAGCAGTTCTTC. V is TRBV28 and J is TRBJ2-1, with 8 bases matching TRBD2. CDR1 is MDHEN and CDR2 is SYDVKM in the germline V gene. Trimming cost V 3 bases and J 4 bases; bases outside gene matches: 2. This CDR3 is built from 14 residues.

V usage is TRBV9 and J usage is TRBJ2-2, with D possibly being TRBD1 (6 bases). CDR3 size: 15 residues. V dropped 5 bases and J dropped 1 base, with 12 bases sitting between them. Germline V CDR1 and CDR2: SGDLS, YYNGEE. CDR3 region: CASSKGTLNTGELFF. The DNA of the CDR3 is TGTGCCAGCAGTAAGGGGACATTGAACACCGGGGAGCTGTTTTTT.

In its sample, this clonotype was seen a few times. J is TRBJ2-1 and V is TRBV29-1; a weak D match, TRBD2 (5 bases). V dropped 3 bases and J dropped 7 bases, with 16 bases sitting between them. The CDR3 length is 14 residues. Germline V gene data show CDR1 as SQVTM and CDR2 as ANQGSEA. The CDR3 nucleotides are TGCAGCGTTGAGGGCGGGTTAGCCCTGAATGAGCAGTTCTTC. Its translation is CSVEGGLALNEQFF.

Only a few counts were recorded for this clonotype. The CDR3 DNA reads TGCGCCAGCAGCTTGTTCGGGAGGGCCCTGGATGAGCAGTTCTTC. This translates into CASSLFGRALDEQFF. The chain links TRBV5-1 to TRBJ2-1; 8 nucleotides agree with TRBD2. The CDR3 is 15 residues long. Germline CDR1 is SGHRS and CDR2 is YFSETQ. The V and J ends lost 1 base and 8 bases, in that order; junction bases with no gene match: 8.

This clonotype showed up just a few times. This CDR3 is CASSYLQWETQYF. The CDR3 nucleotides read TGTGCCAGCAGTTACTTGCAGTGGGAGACCCAGTACTTC. J is TRBJ2-5 and V is TRBV6-2 or TRBV6-3; D unresolved. The germline gives CDR1 MNHEY, CDR2 SVGEGT. The V gene lost 1 base and the J gene lost 5 bases, with 8 bases spanning the gap. The CDR3 loop spans 13 amino acids.

At least ten counts were recorded for this clonotype. This chain links TRBV12-3 or TRBV12-4 with TRBJ2-1; the D call may be TRBD1 or TRBD2 (5 bases each). The ends were cut back, 6 bases at V and 4 bases at J, with 10 bases in the middle. The CDR3 contains 13 residues. CDR3 sequence (DNA): TGTGCCAGCAGGAGGGACGTTTACAATGAGCAGTTCTTC. It encodes CASRRDVYNEQFF.

The chain couples TRBV6-2 or TRBV6-3 to TRBJ1-1; 10 bases fit TRBD1. With V trimmed by 4 bases and J by 11 bases, 10 bases remained unmatched. This CDR3 region has 14 residues. Germline CDR1 MNHEY, CDR2 SVGEGT. The CDR3 DNA sequence: TGTGCCAGCAGTTCCCGGGACAGGGGATTTGGGGCTTTCTTT. This codes for CASSSRDRGFGAFF.

J is TRBJ2-1 and V is TRBV29-1; unclear D gene. Germline loops: CDR1 SQVTM, CDR2 ANQGSEA. The CDR3 contains 11 residues. The ends were cut back, 3 bases at V and 3 bases at J, with 3 bases in the middle. The CDR3 region is CSVENYNEQFF. The CDR3 DNA reads as TGCAGCGTTGAGAACTACAATGAGCAGTTCTTC.

V and J are TRBV20-1 and TRBJ2-2; D gene unclear. Between the trimmed V and J ends, which lost 5 bases and 1 base, there was a span of 5 bases. CDR3 length equals 12 residues. The germline CDR1 and CDR2 sequences are DFQATT and SNEGSKA (reference sequence). The CDR3 spells CSASRNTGELFF. CDR3 in DNA: TGCAGTGCTTCGAGGAACACCGGGGAGCTGTTTTTT.

The V and J genes are TRBV10-3 and TRBJ1-4, with D unclear. From germline, CDR1 is ENHRY and CDR2 SYGVKD. This CDR3 contains 16 residues. Trimming removed 2 bases at V and 8 bases at J, with 18 bases between. CDR3 nucleotide sequence: TGTGCCATCAGTGAGATAGTAGCCGCGCCTGGAGAAAAACTGTTTTTT. Translated: CAISEIVAAPGEKLFF.

The V gene is TRBV18, the J gene TRBJ2-7; perhaps TRBD1 as D (6 bases). Germline V gene sequence: CDR1 KGHSH, CDR2 LQKENI. The V gene lost 4 bases and the J gene lost 3 bases, with 16 bases spanning the gap. This CDR3 has 15 residues. Here the CDR3 DNA reads TGTGCCAGCTCACAGGGCAGGGGTCAAGACTACGAGCAGTACTTC. Residues: CASSQGRGQDYEQYF.

This clonotype occurred a few times. The rearrangement uses TRBV5-1 and TRBJ2-1; the match to TRBD2 covers 8 bases. Germline CDR1 and CDR2: SGHRS and YFSETQ. The CDR3 runs to 16 residues. V gave up 4 bases and J gave up 3 bases; unmatched junction bases: 9. The CDR3 nucleotides read TGCGCCAGCAGCCTACCCGGACTAGCCCTCTACAATGAGCAGTTCTTC. It specifies CASSLPGLALYNEQFF.

This chain connects TRBV27 to TRBJ1-3, with a possible D match to TRBD1 (5 bases). CDR1 and CDR2 (germline): MNHEY, SMNVEV (reference sequence). The V end was cut by 5 bases, the J end by 0 bases, with 14 bases between. The length of the CDR3 is 16 residues. CDR3 in amino acids: CASSPRQRTSGNTIYF. Written as DNA, the CDR3 is TGTGCCAGCAGTCCCCGACAGCGGACCTCTGGAAACACCATATATTTT.

The rearrangement joins TRBV6-2 or TRBV6-3 to TRBJ2-1; the D gene is possibly TRBD2 (6 bases). V was pared by 0 bases and J by 5 bases, with 23 bases between. The V gene's germline CDR1 is MNHEY and CDR2 SVGEGT. CDR3 length equals 19 residues. In DNA form, the CDR3 reads TGTGCCAGCAGTTACTCGATAGGCGGTCATGGGGGGTTGAACAATGAGCAGTTCTTC. This gives the protein CASSYSIGGHGGLNNEQFF.

The chain couples TRBV6-1 to TRBJ2-6; possibly TRBD2 for D (7 bases). Per germline, CDR1 MNHNS and CDR2 SASEGT. This CDR3 has 16 residues. V lost 6 bases and J 3 bases, leaving 15 bases between the germline ends. The CDR3 loop reads CASSLGGLGGANVLTF. CDR3 in DNA: TGTGCCAGCAGCCTGGGGGGGCTAGGTGGGGCCAACGTCCTGACTTTC.

V is TRBV5-1 and J is TRBJ2-7; tentative D call: TRBD1 (5 bases). Germline V CDR1 and CDR2: SGHRS, YFSETQ. V shed 4 bases and J shed 6 bases, with 17 bases lying between them. The CDR3 runs to 14 residues. The CDR3 sequence: CASSAQQGSSEQYF. The CDR3 DNA reads TGCGCCAGCAGCGCCCAGCAGGGTAGTAGCGAGCAGTACTTC.

This clonotype was recorded a few times. V usage is TRBV5-1 and J usage is TRBJ2-2, with D possibly matching TRBD1 (6 bases). This CDR3 is built from 14 residues. The germline gives CDR1 SGHRS, CDR2 YFSETQ. V lost 3 bases, J lost 2 bases, and 8 bases lay in between. The CDR3 DNA follows: TGCGCCAGCAGCTGGGACATCAACACCGGGGAGCTGTTTTTT. Its translation: CASSWDINTGELFF.

This clonotype occurred a few times. V and J are TRBV12-3 or TRBV12-4 and TRBJ2-6; D unclear. The CDR3 loop spans 13 amino acids. V lost 7 bases to trimming and J lost 0 bases, with 4 bases between them. The CDR3 DNA reads as TGTGCCAGCATGGACTCTGGGGCCAACGTCCTGACTTTC. Its protein is CASMDSGANVLTF.

The chain couples TRBV5-6 to TRBJ2-1, with 7 bases that match TRBD2. The V gene's germline CDR1 is SGHDT and CDR2 YYEEEE. There are 14 residues in the CDR3. The trim removed 4 bases at V and 7 bases at J, leaving 8 bases unmatched. The CDR3 region is CASSGRLARNEQFF. CDR3 DNA sequence: TGTGCCAGCAGCGGTAGACTAGCACGGAATGAGCAGTTCTTC.